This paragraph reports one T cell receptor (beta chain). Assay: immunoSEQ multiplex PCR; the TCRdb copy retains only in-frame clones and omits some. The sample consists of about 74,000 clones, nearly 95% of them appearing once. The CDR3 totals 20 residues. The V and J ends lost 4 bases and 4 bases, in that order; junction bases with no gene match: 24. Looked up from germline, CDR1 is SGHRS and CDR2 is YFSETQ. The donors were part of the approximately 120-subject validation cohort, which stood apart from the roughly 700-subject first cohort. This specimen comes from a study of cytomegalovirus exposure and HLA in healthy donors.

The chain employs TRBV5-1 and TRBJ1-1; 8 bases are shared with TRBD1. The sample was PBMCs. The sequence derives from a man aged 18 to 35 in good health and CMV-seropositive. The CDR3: CASSHKLLNYRQGNGTEAFF. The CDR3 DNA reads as TGCGCCAGCAGCCATAAGCTTCTAAATTACCGACAGGGGAACGGCACTGAAGCTTTCTTT.